This TCR beta chain is drawn from a study of cytomegalovirus exposure and HLA in healthy donors. Study overall: Unique TCR beta sequences numbering 120 million or so came from about 179 million T cells in an earlier analysis. General study results and limits: Highly shared sequence variants in one cluster were likely a sequencing artifact.

A note on this clone: Its antigen is undetermined.

Primers included in the PCR were 60 Vbeta and 13 Jbeta primers. Method: immunoSEQ multiplex PCR; TCRdb's copy keeps in-frame clones and lacks some. The sample yields 250,000 to 350,000 clones, just over 85% seen once. Trimming took 4 bases from V and 5 from J, leaving 14 bases between them. Germline CDR1 and CDR2: SGHDN and FVKESK. The CDR3 extends over 14 amino acids. The sequenced material came from PBMCs. The gene calls are TRBV14 and TRBJ1-1; D is uncertain. The TCR was taken from a man aged 40-50 years in good health and CMV-seropositive. The CDR3 sequence is CASSLAGFGTEAFF. The CDR3 nucleotides are TGTGCCAGCAGCCTCGCGGGGTTCGGGACTGAAGCTTTCTTT. The whole variable domain, filled in from reference TRBV14 and TRBJ1-1, reads EAGVTQFPSHSVIEKGQTVTLRCDPISGHDNLYWYRRVMGKEIKFLLHFVKESKQDESGMPNNRFLAERTGGTYSTLKVQPAELEDSGVYFCASSLAGFGTEAFFGQGTRLTVV.